This T cell receptor (beta chain) was recorded in a study of cytomegalovirus exposure and HLA in healthy donors. CDR3 length: 13 residues. Trimming removed 1 base from V and 8 bases from J; junction bases left unmatched: 3. From germline, CDR1 is GTSNPN and CDR2 SVGIG (reference sequence). Primers: 60 Vbeta forward and 13 Jbeta reverse. TCRdb's table, derived via immunoSEQ multiplex PCR, lists solely in-frame clones and lacks some. The sample has more than 90,000 clones, less than 80% seen once. This TCR was recovered from a woman aged 45-59 years in good health and CMV-seropositive. The sequencing input was PBMCs. The V and J genes are TRBV30 and TRBJ1-4, with 8 bases matching TRBD1. The CDR3 loop reads CAWSGRGREKLFF. The DNA for the CDR3 is TGTGCCTGGAGTGGCAGGGGGCGCGAAAAACTGTTTTTT.